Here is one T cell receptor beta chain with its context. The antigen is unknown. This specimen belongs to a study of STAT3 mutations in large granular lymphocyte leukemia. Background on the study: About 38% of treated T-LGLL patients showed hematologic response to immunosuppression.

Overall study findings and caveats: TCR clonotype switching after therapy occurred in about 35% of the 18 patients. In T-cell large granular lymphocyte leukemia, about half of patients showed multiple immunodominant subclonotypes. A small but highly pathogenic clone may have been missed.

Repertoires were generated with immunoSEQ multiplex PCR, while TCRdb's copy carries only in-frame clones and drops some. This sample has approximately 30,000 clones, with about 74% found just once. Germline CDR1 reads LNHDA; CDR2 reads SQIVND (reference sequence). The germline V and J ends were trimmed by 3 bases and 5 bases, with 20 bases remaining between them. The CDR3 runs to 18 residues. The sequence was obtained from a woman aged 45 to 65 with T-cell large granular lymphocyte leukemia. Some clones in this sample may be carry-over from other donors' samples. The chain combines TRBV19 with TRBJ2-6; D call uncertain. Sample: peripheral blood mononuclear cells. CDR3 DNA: TGTGCCAGTAGTATCATCCAGACAAATCAAAGTCGGGCCAACGTCCTGACTTTC. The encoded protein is CASSIIQTNQSRANVLTF. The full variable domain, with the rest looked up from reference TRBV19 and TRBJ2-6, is DGGITQSPKYLFRKEGQNVTLSCEQNLNHDAMYWYRQDPGQGLRLIYYSQIVNDFQKGDIAEGYSVSREKKESFPLTVTSAQKNPTAFYLCASSIIQTNQSRANVLTFGAGSRLTVL.